This T cell receptor (beta chain) was profiled in a study of patients and donors after allogeneic stem cell transplantation. In TCRdb, the RT-PCR reads were re-called with MiXCR into one record per CDR3 protein. The profile shows roughly 200,000 distinct CDR3 sequences, about 37% of them singletons. The length of the CDR3 is 12 residues. V was trimmed by 5 bases and J by 3 bases, leaving 8 bases between them. Germline V gene lookup returns CDR1 SEHNR and CDR2 FQNEAQ (reference sequence). The chain couples TRBV7-9 to TRBJ2-7; D is possibly TRBD2 (5 bases). The sequenced sample was blood, either unsorted or a sorted T cell fraction (not recorded which). The TCR comes from a human donor who was either an allogeneic HSCT recipient or a stem cell or donor lymphocyte infusion donor (not recorded which). It is not recorded whose cells these are; they may come from a transplant donor. The CDR3 loop is CASSDYLYEQYF. CDR3 nucleotide sequence: TGTGCCAGCAGCGACTACCTCTACGAGCAGTACTTC.